The entry that follows covers one TCR beta chain sequence. Its antigen is not identified. The data belong to a study of shared clonotypes between healthy human individuals. Study-level points and caveats: Clonotype sharing among donors was expected to depend on sequencing depth. For sorted subsets, rarefaction showed incomplete sequencing despite large depth.

It was at deep level that the assay was run. Sequencing was performed with immunoSEQ multiplex PCR; in TCRdb, only in-frame clones are kept and a portion is missing. The sample holds about 2 million clones, less than 95% seen once. This CDR3 is 19 amino acids long. Trimming left V 0 bases short and J 3 bases short, with 20 bases between. The germline CDR1 and CDR2 sequences are LGHNA and YNFKEQ. Naive CD8 cells lacked CD45RO and underwent positive selection for CCR7, leaving out terminally differentiated effector memory CD45RA+ cells. Donation came from healthy HIV-negative adults that had no recent acute infections or vaccinations.

V and J are TRBV4-2 and TRBJ2-2, with D tentatively TRBD1 (7 bases). Input material: naive CD8+ T cells sorted from blood. This receptor was taken from a man aged 18 to 29 in good health. CDR3 in DNA: TGTGCCAGCAGCCAAGAGGGGGGACAGTCGTACCCCTACACCGGGGAGCTGTTTTTT. It specifies CASSQEGGQSYPYTGELFF.